One and the same sample provided the 21 T cell receptor beta chains below, sequenced in a study of response to subunit inactivated influenza vaccine. TCRdb processed the RT-PCR reads anew with MiXCR; each CDR3 protein has one entry. The table has some 200,000 distinct CDR3 sequences, 10% to 15% seen once. These data are also associated with another study on T cells expressing NK-cell markers. As reported in that work: With UMIs, 5'RACE template switching was used to make TCR beta cDNA.

The sequenced sample was CD8+ T cells sorted from PBMCs, obtained approximately 13 days after vaccination. The source is a man aged 45 to 65 who received an inactivated influenza vaccine.

This clonotype was seen only a few times. The chain links TRBV24-1 to TRBJ2-3, with 11 bases aligning to TRBD2. This CDR3 contains 13 residues. Germline V gene data show CDR1 as KGHDR and CDR2 as SFDVKD. With V trimmed by 8 bases and J by 4 bases, 1 base remained unmatched. The CDR3 loop reads CATKGLAADTQYF. The CDR3 DNA sequence: TGTGCCACCAAGGGACTAGCGGCAGATACGCAGTATTTT.

This clonotype was found a few times. The chain links TRBV20-1 to TRBJ2-7; maybe TRBD2 (7 bases). The germline V gene has CDR1 DFQATT and CDR2 SNEGSKA (reference sequence). The germline V and J ends were trimmed by 5 bases and 3 bases, with 23 bases remaining between them. This CDR3 region has 16 residues. The CDR3 sequence is CSAFSMGGGTYYEQYF. The CDR3 coding sequence is TGCAGTGCTTTTTCCATGGGGGGGGGCACTTACTACGAGCAGTACTTC.

This clonotype was observed a few times. The chain links TRBV4-1 to TRBJ1-5, with D possibly matching TRBD1 (5 bases). V was clipped by 0 bases and J by 4 bases, with 13 bases between them. Germline V gene data show CDR1 as MGHRA and CDR2 as YSYEKL. The CDR3 runs 16 residues. CDR3 protein: CASSQDLWGGNQPQHF. In nucleotides, the CDR3 is TGCGCCAGCAGCCAAGATCTGTGGGGCGGGAATCAGCCCCAGCATTTT.

This clonotype was seen a few times. This chain uses TRBV5-1 with TRBJ2-7, with D uncertain. The germline CDR1 and CDR2 sequences are SGHRS and YFSETQ. CDR3 length: 13 residues. Trimming took off 1 base at V and 1 base at J, with 6 bases between the two ends. This chain's CDR3 is CASSLSTSYEQYF. CDR3 coding DNA: TGCGCCAGCAGCTTGTCTACTTCCTACGAGCAGTACTTC. Supplemented by reference TRBV5-1 and TRBJ2-7, the full variable domain reads KAGVTQTPRYLIKTRGQQVTLSCSPISGHRSVSWYQQTPGQGLQFLFEYFSETQRNKGNFPGRFSGRQFSNSRSEMNVSTLELGDSALYLCASSLSTSYEQYFGPGTRLTVT.

This clonotype was seen a handful of times. CDR3 DNA: TGTGCCAGCAGCTTAGCGACCCGTCCCGGATTGAACACTGAAGCTTTCTTT. It encodes CASSLATRPGLNTEAFF. The chain combines TRBV7-2 with TRBJ1-1; unclear D gene. CDR3 length: 17 residues. Germline assignment: CDR1 SGHTA and CDR2 FQGNSA. Trimming removed 0 bases from V and 0 bases from J, with 14 bases in between.

The CDR3 DNA reads TGTGCCAGCAGCTTAGAGCCTCTAGGACGGCCGGGGGGTTCACCCCTCCACTTT. The encoded protein is CASSLEPLGRPGGSPLHF. The gene calls are TRBV7-6 and TRBJ1-6; tentative D call: TRBD1 (5 bases). The V and J ends lost 1 base and 9 bases respectively, with 22 bases between them. The germline gives CDR1 SGHVS, CDR2 FNYEAQ. The CDR3 has 18 amino acids.

This clonotype came up a few times. CDR3 loop: CASSLASQNQPQHF. The CDR3 region has the DNA TGTGCCAGCAGCTTGGCCAGTCAGAATCAGCCCCAGCATTTT. The J gene is TRBJ1-5, the V gene TRBV5-6; D gene unclear. Trimming removed 0 bases at V and 4 bases at J, with 8 bases between. The length of the CDR3 is 14 residues. From germline, CDR1 is SGHDT and CDR2 YYEEEE.

J is TRBJ2-3 and V is TRBV28; 10 bases line up with TRBD2. This CDR3 is 16 amino acids long. With V trimmed by 4 bases and J by 6 bases, 10 bases remained unmatched. Germline V gives CDR1 MDHEN, CDR2 SYDVKM. Here the CDR3 DNA reads TGTGCCAGCAGTTCGCTATCACTAGCGGGGCTTGATACGCAGTATTTT. Its translation: CASSSLSLAGLDTQYF.

The chain's CDR3 is CASSFLPMAGGPIQETQYF. The CDR3 DNA reads as TGTGCCAGCAGCTTTCTCCCTATGGCAGGGGGGCCCATCCAAGAGACCCAGTACTTC. The V and J genes are TRBV13 and TRBJ2-5; D might be TRBD1 (7 bases). Germline CDR1 is PRHDT and CDR2 is FYEKMQ (reference sequence). This CDR3 is 19 amino acids long. Trimming stripped 3 bases from V and 1 base from J, with 24 bases between.

This chain connects TRBV7-2 to TRBJ1-2; no definite D call. The V end lost 3 bases, the J end lost 6 bases, and 14 bases lay between the germline ends. Per germline, CDR1 SGHTA and CDR2 FQGNSA. The CDR3 is 14 residues long. The CDR3 DNA reads as TGTGCCAGCAGCTTTTCCGGAACTAATAATGGCTACACCTTC. Protein product: CASSFSGTNNGYTF.

This clonotype was detected only a few times. CDR3 bases: TGTGCCAGCAGCTTAGTGCGGCGGCAGCAAGAGACCCAGTACTTC. It is translated as CASSLVRRQQETQYF. The rearrangement uses TRBV7-9 and TRBJ2-5, with D uncertain. Deletions cut 1 base from V and 2 bases from J, with 11 bases between. This CDR3 is built from 15 residues. Germline CDR1 and CDR2: SEHNR and FQNEAQ (reference sequence).

Written as DNA, the CDR3 is TGTGCCAGCAGTACTAGCGTCGATAGGTCCTACGAGCAGTACTTC. Its protein is CASSTSVDRSYEQYF. The rearrangement joins TRBV27 to TRBJ2-7; 7 bases align to TRBD2. CDR1 is MNHEY and CDR2 is SMNVEV in the germline V gene (reference sequence). This CDR3 has 15 amino acids. The V gene end was trimmed by 5 bases and the J gene end by 1 base; junction bases not matched to a gene: 8.

This clonotype has at least ten counts. This chain joins TRBV7-9 and TRBJ1-2; 7 bases align to TRBD1. The V gene's germline CDR1 is SEHNR and CDR2 FQNEAQ (reference sequence). V lost 5 bases, J lost 3 bases, and 12 bases stayed unmatched. This CDR3 has 16 residues. CDR3 bases: TGTGCCAGCAGCGTAAGCGACAGGGAGTCTTACTATGGCTACACCTTC. Residues: CASSVSDRESYYGYTF.

The sample holds many counts of this clonotype. The chain uses TRBV12-3 or TRBV12-4 and TRBJ2-2; D ambiguous. The length of the CDR3 is 11 residues. Trimming shortened V by 6 bases and J by 5 bases, and 4 bases separated the two germline ends. CDR3: CASRGTGELFF. CDR3 in DNA: TGTGCCAGCAGGGGGACCGGGGAGCTGTTTTTT.

The chain links TRBV6-2 or TRBV6-3 to TRBJ2-7; TRBD1 matches 7 bases. This CDR3 is 14 amino acids long. Losses at the gene ends were 7 bases for V and 0 bases for J; bases not matched to a gene: 6. Germline V gene sequence: CDR1 MNHEY, CDR2 SVGEGT. The CDR3 DNA is TGTGCCAGCATTTCCGGGACAGCCTCCTACGAGCAGTACTTC. It yields the protein CASISGTASYEQYF.

This clonotype has just a few counts. The chain uses TRBV7-8 and TRBJ2-1, with 11 nucleotides matching TRBD2. The CDR3 has 15 amino acids. V was clipped by 5 bases and J by 7 bases; unmatched bases: 7. CDR1 SGHVS and CDR2 FQNEAQ come from the germline V gene. CDR3 sequence: CASSATSGSGNEQFF. In nucleotides, the CDR3 is TGTGCCAGCAGCGCCACTAGCGGGAGCGGGAATGAGCAGTTCTTC.

This clonotype was seen a few times. The chain uses TRBV20-1 and TRBJ2-1; 13 bases map to TRBD2. With V trimmed by 0 bases and J by 0 bases, 8 bases remained unmatched. CDR3 size: 19 residues. The germline V gene has CDR1 DFQATT and CDR2 SNEGSKA (reference sequence). CDR3 nucleotide sequence: TGCAGTGCTAGAGATTTTACTAGCGGGAGGGATAGCTCCTACAATGAGCAGTTCTTC. Its protein is CSARDFTSGRDSSYNEQFF.

This clonotype was detected once. The chain combines TRBV6-1 with TRBJ2-1, with TRBD1 identical over 7 bases. The trim removed 2 bases at V and 7 bases at J, leaving 8 bases unmatched. This CDR3 comprises 15 residues. Looked up from germline, CDR1 is MNHNS and CDR2 is SASEGT. CDR3 amino acids: CASSELRGWGNEQFF. The CDR3 DNA reads TGTGCCAGCAGTGAACTCAGGGGGTGGGGTAATGAGCAGTTCTTC.

Only a few counts were recorded for this clonotype. V usage is TRBV6-2 or TRBV6-3 and J usage is TRBJ1-5, with 7 nucleotides matching TRBD1. Looked up from germline, CDR1 is MNHEY and CDR2 is SVGEGT. V was pared by 2 bases and J by 10 bases, with 11 bases of the junction left unmatched. The length of the CDR3 is 15 residues. The chain's CDR3 is CASSYVTGPERPQHF. DNA for the CDR3: TGTGCCAGCAGTTACGTGACAGGGCCCGAGAGACCCCAGCATTTT.

The chain recombines TRBV6-2 or TRBV6-3 with TRBJ2-1, with 8 bases lining up with TRBD1. The CDR3 totals 16 residues. Germline CDR1 reads MNHEY; CDR2 reads SVGEGT. Losses at the gene ends were 0 bases for V and 3 bases for J; bases not matched to a gene: 4. The CDR3 DNA reads TGTGCCAGCAGTTACTCCGACAGGGGATTCTACAATGAGCAGTTCTTC. Its protein product is CASSYSDRGFYNEQFF.

The gene calls are TRBV11-2 and TRBJ2-2; TRBD2 matches at 13 bases. Germline CDR1 and CDR2: SGHAT and FQNNGV. After removal of 3 bases from V and 0 bases from J, the junction contained 10 bases not matched to a gene. The CDR3 length is 20 residues. CDR3 protein: CASSFGLAGAQFANTGELFF. In nucleotides, the CDR3 is TGTGCCAGCAGCTTTGGACTAGCGGGGGCCCAATTCGCGAACACCGGGGAGCTGTTTTTT.